This record looks at one T cell receptor (beta chain) sequence and its context. The sample originates from a study of blood T cell repertoires in COVID-19. At the level of the study: Samples came from the United States, Italy and Spain, spanning acute and convalescent COVID-19. In each case, the material was cDNA or gDNA derived from T cells, B-cell-depleted T cells, or PBMCs.

Per the original methods: Reference gene primer amplification yielded estimated nucleated cell counts. Sequencing was performed with immunoSEQ multiplex PCR; in TCRdb, only in-frame clones are kept and a portion is missing. V, J and clone size were drawn from that table, and D and trimming were deduced from the DNA. Among 60,000 to 75,000 clones listed, 85% were seen once. V was cut by 1 base and J by 0 bases, with 10 bases left in between. The germline V gene has CDR1 WNHNN and CDR2 SYGVQD (reference sequence). This CDR3 is built from 16 residues. The V call is TRBV10-1, the J call TRBJ2-1; no firm D call. This clonotype was sampled from a human donor in a cohort sampled during active COVID-19. The specimen was peripheral blood. The CDR3 protein is CASSEFGSSSYNEQFF. The CDR3 DNA is TGCGCCAGCAGTGAGTTTGGCTCAAGCTCCTACAATGAGCAGTTCTTC.